The source of this T cell receptor beta chain is a study of cytomegalovirus exposure and HLA in healthy donors. Findings and caveats of the study: Some V segments, TRBV6-2 and TRBV6-3 among them, were indistinguishable and were therefore excluded.

PCR used 60 Vbeta primers and 13 Jbeta primers. Sequencing used immunoSEQ multiplex PCR; TCRdb keeps in-frame clones, though not all of them. The table shows tens of thousands of clones, with 65% occurring only once. Notes on this clone: Its antigen is not known.

The CDR3 has 14 residues. V was trimmed by 8 bases and J by 5 bases, leaving 19 bases between them. Per the germline V gene, CDR1 is SGHVS and CDR2 is FQNEAQ. The rearrangement joins TRBV7-8 to TRBJ2-7, with D perhaps TRBD1 (6 bases). Sequenced input: PBMCs. This sequence was found in a woman aged 45 to 65 in good health and CMV-seropositive. CDR3 bases: TGTGCCAGCTCCTTCTTGGGGGCGTCGGACGAGCAGTACTTC. This gives the protein CASSFLGASDEQYF.